This T cell receptor (beta chain) stems from a study of Ad26.COV2.S vaccination and SARS-CoV-2 variants. Study-level points and caveats: Considerable breadth of spike-specific CD8+ and CD4+ T cell responses has reportedly been documented following vaccination. Among vaccine recipients, spike-specific TCR breadth exceeded that of placebo recipients.

Germline CDR1 is KGHSH and CDR2 is LQKENI. The ends lost 6 bases at V and 2 bases at J; junction bases unmatched: 6. CDR3 length equals 15 residues. The treatment here: some 20 received Ad26.COV2.S at low or high dose, single or two shots; about 5 received placebo; per-sample allocation not given. Specimen acquisition occurred on day 63 following the initial vaccine or placebo injection. A note on this clone: Its target is not known.

TCRdb's table, derived via immunoSEQ multiplex PCR, lists solely in-frame clones and lacks some. The sample holds about 450,000 clones, 80% to 90% seen once. The origin of this receptor is a person between 18 and 65 years old who received the Ad26.COV2.S COVID-19 vaccine or a placebo. This chain connects TRBV18 to TRBJ1-2, with 10 bases identical to TRBD1. The material sequenced was peripheral blood, taken in a trial of Ad26.COV2.S vaccine versus placebo. CDR3 sequence reads: CASSIMGQGNYGYTF. Here the CDR3 DNA reads TGTGCCAGCTCCATAATGGGACAGGGGAACTATGGCTACACCTTC.